Below, 17 T cell receptor beta chains from the same sample are listed, as sequenced in a study of brain metastases from non-small cell lung cancer (dated by TCRdb to about 2019). Libraries were built with the immunoSEQ multiplex PCR assay. TCRdb obtained this table from immuneACCESS and retained in-frame rearrangements with V and J assigned. These tables miss some clones; where compared with another copy, unresolved V genes account for less than half of the shortfall, and the remainder is unexplained. The sample includes around 2,200 clones, with over 65% observed a single time. The ten largest clones add up to roughly 6.8% of the sample. Sequenced: primary lung tumor tissue. According to the study, the label for this sample's cell subset or site signals: primary lung tumor paired with brain metastasis. The receptors were sampled from a donor at least 40 years old with non-small cell lung cancer.

A single count supports this clone. The V gene is TRBV6-2 or TRBV6-3, the J gene TRBJ2-1; D not resolved. V was cut by 2 bases and J by 8 bases, with 34 bases left in between. The CDR3 is 21 amino acids. Germline CDR1 reads MNHEY; CDR2 reads SVGEGT. Written as DNA, the CDR3 is TGTGCCAGCAGTTACCCCAGGCTTTCCCCTGGGCAGGTGGTCCACCCGGATGAGCAGTTCTTC. Its protein product is CASSYPRLSPGQVVHPDEQFF.

Only a few counts were recorded for this clone. The sample holds other DNA sequences that translate to the same CDR3. The chain carries TRBV28 and TRBJ2-7; 8 nucleotides line up with TRBD1. The CDR3 covers 13 residues. The V segment lost 6 bases and the J segment 4 bases; nucleotides outside the gene matches: 5. Germline loops: CDR1 MDHEN, CDR2 SYDVKM. The CDR3 region is CASRRQGSYEQYV. CDR3 in DNA: TGTGCCAGCAGGCGACAGGGGTCTTACGAGCAGTACGTC.

This chain uses TRBV5-1 with TRBJ2-5; 9 positions agree with TRBD2. The CDR3 totals 17 residues. The germline V gene encodes CDR1 SGHRS and CDR2 YFSETQ. Losses at the gene ends were 4 bases for V and 1 base for J; bases not matched to a gene: 11. This CDR3 reads CASSAGVAGASQETQYF. CDR3 nucleotides: TGCGCCAGCAGCGCCGGTGTAGCGGGGGCTTCCCAAGAGACCCAGTACTTC.

This clone was observed a handful of times. The chain links TRBV7-2 to TRBJ1-2; D not resolved. The V and J ends lost 4 bases and 2 bases respectively, with 11 bases between them. The CDR3 sequence is 14 residues long. Germline V gene data show CDR1 as SGHTA and CDR2 as FQGNSA. CDR3: CASSSSWENYGYTF. In DNA form, the CDR3 reads TGTGCCAGCAGCTCCTCGTGGGAGAACTATGGCTACACCTTC.

In DNA, the CDR3 is TGTGCCACCAGGCCCAGACAGGGTAATGGCTACACCTTC. Protein sequence: CATRPRQGNGYTF. V and J are TRBV24-1 and TRBJ1-2, with TRBD1 identical over 7 bases. V shed 7 bases, J shed 6 bases, and the junction held 7 bases outside the gene matches. Germline V CDR1 and CDR2: KGHDR, SFDVKD. This CDR3 is built from 13 residues.

The chain is built from TRBV27 and TRBJ1-5; TRBD1 aligns across 7 bases. This CDR3 contains 13 residues. From germline, CDR1 is MNHEY and CDR2 SMNVEV (reference sequence). Trimming cost V 5 bases and J 5 bases; bases outside gene matches: 3. The CDR3 is CASSKGADQPQHF. The CDR3 DNA reads as TGTGCCAGCAGTAAGGGGGCTGATCAGCCCCAGCATTTT.

The chain links TRBV12-3 or TRBV12-4 to TRBJ1-5; D not certain. The CDR3 contains 13 residues. V was trimmed by 9 bases and J by 6 bases, leaving 15 bases between them. Here the CDR3 DNA reads TGTGCCAGTACGACGGGGTTCTTTCAGCCCCAGCATTTT. The encoded protein is CASTTGFFQPQHF.

Regarding this clone: The junction departs from germline at one end; a sequencing error may be responsible. The chain carries TRBV7-2 and TRBJ2-7; no firm D call. The CDR3 has 14 amino acids. CDR1 SGHTA and CDR2 FQGNSA come from the germline V gene. The CDR3 region has the DNA TGTGCCAACAGCTTATCGCCCGGTGCCTACGAGCAGTACTTC. Translating it yields CANSLSPGAYEQYF.

The rearrangement joins TRBV5-6 to TRBJ1-5; D call uncertain. Trimming removed 2 bases from V and 0 bases from J, with 6 bases in between. Germline values: CDR1 SGHDT, CDR2 YYEEEE. The CDR3 spans 14 residues. For the CDR3, the DNA is TGTGCCAGCAGCTTAACGGTTAGCAATCAGCCCCAGCATTTT. It encodes CASSLTVSNQPQHF.

This rearrangement joins TRBV7-6 to TRBJ1-1; D unresolved. The CDR3 consists of 14 residues. The germline V gene has CDR1 SGHVS and CDR2 FNYEAQ. V dropped 5 bases and J dropped 1 base, with 11 bases sitting between them. This chain's CDR3 is CASSRTIGNTEAFF. DNA for the CDR3: TGTGCCAGCAGCCGCACTATCGGGAACACTGAAGCTTTCTTT.

Note on this clone: A much larger clone lies a single base off, so this may be a read error. V usage is TRBV10-3 and J usage is TRBJ2-1; 11 nucleotides match TRBD1. Germline CDR1 ENHRY, CDR2 SYGVKD. J was trimmed by 2 bases and V by 10 bases; bases with no gene match: 10. The CDR3 covers 16 residues. CDR3 DNA: TGTGCCACTTACTTGGACAGGGGGCAAACCTACAATGAGCAGTTCTTC. This gives the protein CATYLDRGQTYNEQFF.

The chain employs TRBV4-3 and TRBJ2-1; 8 bases agree with TRBD1. Germline V gene sequence: CDR1 LGHNA, CDR2 YSLEER. With V trimmed by 3 bases and J by 9 bases, 4 bases remained unmatched. The CDR3 is 13 amino acids. CDR3 in DNA: TGCGCCAGCAGCCATCAGGGGGCTGGTGAGCAGTTCTTC. It encodes CASSHQGAGEQFF.

This clone came up once. The J gene is TRBJ2-1, the V gene TRBV7-9, with D maybe TRBD2 (6 bases). Germline V gene sequence: CDR1 SEHNR, CDR2 FQNEAQ (reference sequence). Trimming left V 1 base short and J 9 bases short, with 13 bases between. The length of the CDR3 is 14 residues. The CDR3 nucleotides are TGTGCCAGCAGCTTAGGAGCTAGCGTGCTTGAGCAGTTCTTC. Amino acids: CASSLGASVLEQFF.

This chain joins TRBV7-9 and TRBJ2-2; 7 bases agree with TRBD1. CDR1 SEHNR and CDR2 FQNEAQ come from the germline V gene (reference sequence). V dropped 9 bases and J dropped 5; count of bases not matched to a gene: 12. The CDR3 runs 15 residues. The CDR3 protein is CASSDRTGRTGELFF. In nucleotides, the CDR3 is TGTGCCAGTAGCGATAGGACAGGTCGGACCGGGGAGCTGTTTTTT.

This clone was seen a handful of times. V is TRBV4-1 and J is TRBJ1-1; no definite D call. The V gene's germline CDR1 is MGHRA and CDR2 YSYEKL. The CDR3 spans 14 residues. Deletions cut 0 bases from V and 1 base from J, with 6 bases between. The CDR3 spells CASSQEWRNTEAFF. The CDR3 coding sequence is TGCGCCAGCAGCCAAGAATGGAGGAACACTGAAGCTTTCTTT.

The chain employs TRBV11-3 and TRBJ2-5; D is uncertain. Looked up from germline, CDR1 is SGHNT and CDR2 is YENEEA. V lost 7 bases and J 1 base, leaving 16 bases between the germline ends. The CDR3 has 15 residues. CDR3 DNA sequence: TGTGCCAGCACCCCAGGCGTCCAGGCCCAAGAGACCCAGTACTTC. As protein: CASTPGVQAQETQYF.

This clone was detected a few times. CDR3 sequence reads: CASSPGGGAGELFF. The CDR3 DNA reads TGTGCCAGCAGCCCCGGCGGGGGGGCCGGGGAGCTGTTTTTT. The chain links TRBV7-3 to TRBJ2-2, with TRBD2 matching over 9 bases. The J segment lost 6 bases and the V segment lost 5 bases, leaving 4 bases of the junction unmatched. Germline lookup yields CDR1 SGHTA and CDR2 FQGTGA. There are 14 residues in the CDR3.